Following are 20 T cell receptor beta chains from one sample sequenced in a study of cytomegalovirus exposure and HLA in healthy donors. PCR employed 60 Vbeta and 13 Jbeta primers. Clones were read by immunoSEQ multiplex PCR, and TCRdb kept only the in-frame ones, dropping some. The sample yields 95,000 to 100,000 clones, 60% to 75% seen once. The material sequenced was PBMCs. The origin of the receptors is a man aged 45-65 years in good health and CMV-seronegative.

The rearrangement joins TRBV2 to TRBJ2-2; D possibly corresponds to TRBD1 (8 bases). Germline values: CDR1 SNHLY, CDR2 FYNNEI. The ends were cut back, 6 bases at V and 5 bases at J, with 16 bases in the middle. The CDR3 length is 15 residues. This CDR3 is CASSYRGGTTGELFF. The CDR3 bases are TGTGCCAGCAGCTACAGGGGGGGCACAACCGGGGAGCTGTTTTTT. Together with reference TRBV2 and TRBJ2-2, the CDR3 gives the full variable domain: EPEVTQTPSHQVTQMGQEVILRCVPISNHLYFYWYRQILGQKVEFLVSFYNNEISEKSEIFDDQFSVERPDGSNFTLKIRSTKLEDSAMYFCASSYRGGTTGELFFGEGSRLTVL.

This chain uses TRBV5-8 with TRBJ2-5; maybe TRBD2 (5 bases). Germline values: CDR1 SGHTS, CDR2 YDEGEE. Trimming removed 0 bases at V and 0 bases at J, with 15 bases between. The CDR3 contains 17 residues. CDR3 sequence (DNA): TGTGCCAGCAGCTTGGTTAGGGAGATAGTGAACCAAGAGACCCAGTACTTC. It codes for CASSLVREIVNQETQYF.

The V call is TRBV7-8, the J call TRBJ2-7; a possible D gene is TRBD1 (6 bases). Trimming removed 0 bases from V and 0 bases from J, with 6 bases in between. The CDR3 spans 14 residues. Germline CDR1 is SGHVS and CDR2 is FQNEAQ. The CDR3 sequence is CASSLATGSYEQYF. CDR3 DNA: TGTGCCAGCAGCTTAGCGACAGGCTCCTACGAGCAGTACTTC.

V and J are TRBV2 and TRBJ1-1; weak D call: TRBD1 (6 bases). Germline CDR1 reads SNHLY; CDR2 reads FYNNEI. Trimming shortened V by 2 bases and J by 11 bases, and 15 bases separated the two germline ends. The CDR3 totals 13 residues. The CDR3: CASSESGGHGAFF. In DNA, the CDR3 is TGTGCCAGCAGTGAAAGTGGGGGACACGGGGCTTTCTTT.

This rearrangement joins TRBV6-5 to TRBJ1-2; 11 nucleotides match TRBD1. The CDR3 runs 16 residues. From germline, CDR1 is MNHEY and CDR2 SVGAGI. V shed 2 bases and J 7 bases; nucleotides not matched to a gene: 9. The CDR3 is CASSYLGQGVRGGYTF. CDR3 DNA sequence: TGTGCCAGCAGTTACCTGGGACAGGGGGTTCGGGGTGGCTACACCTTC.

As concerns this clone: The junction and the germline gene differ at one end; a read error may be behind it. This chain links TRBV30 with TRBJ1-1; 7 bases agree with TRBD1. The CDR3 consists of 11 residues. Germline CDR1 and CDR2: GTSNPN and SVGIG (reference sequence). CDR3 DNA sequence: TGTGCCTGCCAAAAGCGACAGGGAATCCGTTTT. Translating gives CACQKRQGIRF.

This clone showed up just a few times. The chain uses TRBV6-1 and TRBJ2-7; TRBD1 matches at 10 bases. This CDR3 has 14 residues. V lost 11 bases, J lost 2 bases, and 9 bases stayed unmatched. Germline V gene lookup returns CDR1 MNHNS and CDR2 SASEGT. CDR3 nucleotides: TGTGCCTCCAGGGCGGGACAGGGGACCTACGAGCAGTACTTC. It encodes CASRAGQGTYEQYF.

This clone has a handful of counts. This chain's CDR3 is CASSPAGQPYEQYF. The CDR3 bases are TGTGCCAGCTCACCAGCGGGACAGCCCTACGAGCAGTACTTC. The chain uses TRBV18 and TRBJ2-7, with TRBD1 as a possible D gene (7 bases). V dropped 2 bases and J dropped 2 bases, with 10 bases sitting between them. The CDR3 is 14 residues long. Germline V lookup: CDR1 KGHSH, CDR2 LQKENI.

This chain links TRBV14 with TRBJ2-1; 8 bases are shared with TRBD2. Germline V CDR1 and CDR2: SGHDN, FVKESK. V was clipped by 3 bases and J by 3 bases; unmatched bases: 13. The CDR3 totals 18 residues. The CDR3 coding sequence is TGTGCCAGCAGCCAGGCCGGGACCGGGGGACTAGGCTACAATGAGCAGTTCTTC. Its translation is CASSQAGTGGLGYNEQFF.

J is TRBJ1-1 and V is TRBV18; TRBD1 matches at 7 bases. Germline V gene sequence: CDR1 KGHSH, CDR2 LQKENI. Losses at the gene ends were 3 bases for V and 0 bases for J; bases not matched to a gene: 4. CDR3 size: 15 residues. DNA of the CDR3: TGTGCCAGCTCACCCAGGGGACAGATGAACACTGAAGCTTTCTTT. This gives the protein CASSPRGQMNTEAFF.

This sequence joins TRBV2 and TRBJ2-6; tentatively, D is TRBD2 (5 bases). CDR3 length: 15 residues. CDR1 SNHLY and CDR2 FYNNEI come from the germline V gene. The ends were cut back, 10 bases at V and 1 base at J, with 14 bases in the middle. CDR3 nucleotides: TGTGCCACCCAGAACGAGGGATCTGGGGCCAACGTCCTGACTTTC. Amino acids: CATQNEGSGANVLTF.

The sample holds a few counts of this clone. CDR3 bases: TGTGCCTGGACCCCAGGGGACTACTACACCTTC. Protein product: CAWTPGDYYTF. The chain couples TRBV30 to TRBJ1-2, with TRBD1 as a possible D gene (6 bases). The V end was cut by 4 bases, the J end by 10 bases, with 13 bases between. The CDR3 runs to 11 residues. Germline lookup yields CDR1 GTSNPN and CDR2 SVGIG (reference sequence).

The chain recombines TRBV6-6 with TRBJ2-5; TRBD1 matches at 11 bases. V lost 6 bases to trimming and J lost 5 bases; unmatched junction nucleotides: 5. The CDR3 is 14 residues long. CDR1 and CDR2 from the germline V gene are MNHNY and SVGAGI (reference sequence). The CDR3 here is CASSRTGGEETQYF. CDR3 nucleotides: TGTGCCAGCAGCAGGACAGGGGGCGAGGAGACCCAGTACTTC.

V gene TRBV10-1 combines with J gene TRBJ1-4; no definite D call. CDR1 is WNHNN, CDR2 SYGVQD, per germline (reference sequence). Trimming removed 10 bases at V and 8 bases at J, with 17 bases between. The CDR3 spans 13 residues. The CDR3 nucleotides are TGCGCCAATGCCGAGCTTCCCGGGGAAAAACTGTTTTTT. Protein: CANAELPGEKLFF.

This clone was seen a single time. The chain couples TRBV4-1 to TRBJ1-3; 10 nucleotides match TRBD1. This CDR3 is 17 amino acids long. After removal of 3 bases from V and 2 bases from J, the junction contained 7 bases not matched to a gene. Germline CDR1 reads MGHRA; CDR2 reads YSYEKL. The CDR3 coding sequence is TGCGCCAGCAGCCAGATCGGGACAGGGGAGGCTGGAAACACCATATATTTT. Translation gives CASSQIGTGEAGNTIYF.

This clone occurred a few times. The chain is built from TRBV7-3 and TRBJ2-6; D gene ambiguous. This CDR3 contains 14 residues. Germline values: CDR1 SGHTA, CDR2 FQGTGA. Trimming removed 7 bases from V and 0 bases from J, with 7 bases in between. Here the CDR3 reads CASKSSSGANVLTF. The CDR3 DNA reads TGTGCCAGCAAGTCCAGCTCTGGGGCCAACGTCCTGACTTTC.

The chain couples TRBV2 to TRBJ2-2; D remains unclear. The CDR3 totals 13 residues. Germline CDR1 reads SNHLY; CDR2 reads FYNNEI. Trimming stripped 6 bases from V and 0 bases from J, with 5 bases between. CDR3 coding DNA: TGTGCCAGCAGGTATACGAACACCGGGGAGCTGTTTTTT. Residues: CASRYTNTGELFF.

The chain employs TRBV19 and TRBJ2-7; no clear D. Deletions cut 5 bases from V and 0 bases from J, with 11 bases between. The CDR3 length is 14 residues. Germline V gene data show CDR1 as LNHDA and CDR2 as SQIVND (reference sequence). CDR3 in DNA: TGTGCCAGTAGTTCAAAAACTGACTCCTACGAGCAGTACTTC. It yields the protein CASSSKTDSYEQYF.

This chain uses TRBV15 with TRBJ1-2; D uncertain. The length of the CDR3 is 13 residues. Trimming removed 0 bases from V and 6 bases from J, with 8 bases in between. Germline CDR1 is LNHNV and CDR2 is YYDKDF (reference sequence). The CDR3 is CATSRDVQNGYTF. CDR3 coding DNA: TGTGCCACCAGCAGAGATGTTCAAAATGGCTACACCTTC.

This sequence joins TRBV27 and TRBJ2-7; D might be TRBD2 (6 bases). Looked up from germline, CDR1 is MNHEY and CDR2 is SMNVEV (reference sequence). Trimming removed 0 bases from V and 4 bases from J, with 13 bases in between. The CDR3 sequence is 15 residues long. DNA for the CDR3: TGTGCCAGCAGTTTATCTCTAGCGAGCCCTTACGAGCAGTACTTC. As protein: CASSLSLASPYEQYF.